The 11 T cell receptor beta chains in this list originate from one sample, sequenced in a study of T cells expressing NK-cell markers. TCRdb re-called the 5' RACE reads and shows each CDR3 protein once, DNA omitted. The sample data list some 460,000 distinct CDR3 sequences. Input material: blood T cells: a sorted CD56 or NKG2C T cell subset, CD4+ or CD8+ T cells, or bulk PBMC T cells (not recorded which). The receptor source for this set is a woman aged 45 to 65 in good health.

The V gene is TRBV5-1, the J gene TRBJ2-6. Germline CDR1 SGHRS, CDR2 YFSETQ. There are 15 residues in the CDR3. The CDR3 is CASSSGTAGANVLTF.

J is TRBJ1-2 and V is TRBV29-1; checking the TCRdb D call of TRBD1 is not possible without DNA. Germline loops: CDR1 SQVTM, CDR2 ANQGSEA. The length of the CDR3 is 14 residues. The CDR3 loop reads CSVVGPWGNYGYTF.

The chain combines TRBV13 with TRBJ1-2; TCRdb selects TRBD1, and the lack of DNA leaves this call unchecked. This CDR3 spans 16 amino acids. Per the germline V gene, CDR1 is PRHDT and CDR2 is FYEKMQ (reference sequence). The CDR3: CASSSSWDRNNYGYTF.

The CDR3 sequence: CASSQGDSHEQFF. The gene calls are TRBV4-2 and TRBJ2-1; with no DNA, the TCRdb D assignment of TRBD2 cannot be verified. The CDR3 length is 13 residues. Germline V gives CDR1 LGHNA, CDR2 YNFKEQ.

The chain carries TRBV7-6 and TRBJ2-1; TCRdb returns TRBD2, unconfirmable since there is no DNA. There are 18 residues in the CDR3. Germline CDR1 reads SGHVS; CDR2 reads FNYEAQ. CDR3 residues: CASSLYPLSGRSGNEQFF.

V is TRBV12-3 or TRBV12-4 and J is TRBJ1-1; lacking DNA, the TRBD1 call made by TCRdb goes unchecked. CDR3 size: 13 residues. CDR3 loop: CASTRAQPAEAFF.

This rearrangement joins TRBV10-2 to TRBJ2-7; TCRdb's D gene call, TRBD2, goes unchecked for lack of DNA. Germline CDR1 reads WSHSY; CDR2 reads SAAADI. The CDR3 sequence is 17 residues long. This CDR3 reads CASSETPLAGGEDEQYF.

CDR3 in amino acids: CASRLAGGPFTGELFF. The chain couples TRBV5-1 to TRBJ2-2; no DNA is available, so the TRBD2 call from TCRdb remains unchecked. CDR3 length: 16 amino acids. The V gene's germline CDR1 is SGHRS and CDR2 YFSETQ.

CDR3 sequence reads: CASSDRGYSDGDTQYF. V gene TRBV6-4 combines with J gene TRBJ2-3; TCRdb's assignment of TRBD1 cannot be checked, as there is no DNA. The CDR3 totals 16 residues. Germline CDR1 MRHNA, CDR2 SNTAGT.

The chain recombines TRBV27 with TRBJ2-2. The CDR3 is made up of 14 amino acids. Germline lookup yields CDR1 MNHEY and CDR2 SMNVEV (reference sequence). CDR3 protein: CASSSNRWTGELFF.

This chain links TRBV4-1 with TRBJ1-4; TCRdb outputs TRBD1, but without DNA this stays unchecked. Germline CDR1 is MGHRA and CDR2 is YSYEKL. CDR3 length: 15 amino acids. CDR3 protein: CASSQRTVRSEKLFF.